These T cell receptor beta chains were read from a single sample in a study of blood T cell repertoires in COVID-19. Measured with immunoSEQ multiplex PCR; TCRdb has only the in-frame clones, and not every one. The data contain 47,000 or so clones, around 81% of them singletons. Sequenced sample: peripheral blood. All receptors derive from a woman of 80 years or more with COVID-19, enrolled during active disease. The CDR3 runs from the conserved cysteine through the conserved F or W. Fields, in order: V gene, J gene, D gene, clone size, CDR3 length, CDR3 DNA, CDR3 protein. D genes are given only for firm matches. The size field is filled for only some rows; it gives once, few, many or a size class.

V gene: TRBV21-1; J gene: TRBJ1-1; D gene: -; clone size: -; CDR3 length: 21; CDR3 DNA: TGTGCCAGCACCTCATTACCCCGGGACAGAGGAGAGAGGGATCCGAACACTGAAGCTTTCTTT; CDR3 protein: CASTSLPRDRGERDPNTEAFF
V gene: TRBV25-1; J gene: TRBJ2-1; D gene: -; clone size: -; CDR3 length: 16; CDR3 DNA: TGTGCCAGCAGCCCCTTTGGCGGGACAGTATTGAATGAGCAGTTCTTC; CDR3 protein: CASSPFGGTVLNEQFF
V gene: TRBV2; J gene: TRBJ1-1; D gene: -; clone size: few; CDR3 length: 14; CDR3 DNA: TGTGCCAGCAGTATTCAGCGGGCGAACACTGAAGCTTTCTTT; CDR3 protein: CASSIQRANTEAFF
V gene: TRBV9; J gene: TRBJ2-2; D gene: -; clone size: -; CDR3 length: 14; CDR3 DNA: TGTGCCAGCAGCGTAGTACAAAACACCGGGGAGCTGTTTTTT; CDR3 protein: CASSVVQNTGELFF
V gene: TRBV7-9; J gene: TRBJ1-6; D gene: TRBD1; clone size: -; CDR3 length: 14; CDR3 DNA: TGTGCCAGCCAGGGGGATGGGTATAATTCACCCCTCCACTTT; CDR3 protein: CASQGDGYNSPLHF
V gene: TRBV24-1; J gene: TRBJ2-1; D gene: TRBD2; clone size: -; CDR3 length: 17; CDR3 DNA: TGTGCCACCAGTGACAATGAGGGGACTAGCGGGAGCGATGAGCAGTTCTTC; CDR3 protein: CATSDNEGTSGSDEQFF
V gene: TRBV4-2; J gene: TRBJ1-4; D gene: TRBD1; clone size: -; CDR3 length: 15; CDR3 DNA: TGTGCCAGCAGCCAGGTAGGGGGCGCATCTGAAAAACTGTTTTTT; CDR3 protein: CASSQVGGASEKLFF
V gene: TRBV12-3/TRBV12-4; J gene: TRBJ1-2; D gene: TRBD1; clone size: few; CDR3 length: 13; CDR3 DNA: TGTGCCAGCAGGACAGGGGGCGCAGGTGGCTACACCTTC; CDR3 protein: CASRTGGAGGYTF
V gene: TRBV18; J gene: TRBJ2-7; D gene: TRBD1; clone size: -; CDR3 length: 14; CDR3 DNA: TGTGCCAGCTCATCGACAGGGGTTGCGGGGGAGCAGTACTTC; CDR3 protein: CASSSTGVAGEQYF
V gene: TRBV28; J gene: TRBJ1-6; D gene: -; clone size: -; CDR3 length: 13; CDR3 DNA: TGTGCCAGCAGTCGGGTCGATAATTCACCCCTCCACTTT; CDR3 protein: CASSRVDNSPLHF
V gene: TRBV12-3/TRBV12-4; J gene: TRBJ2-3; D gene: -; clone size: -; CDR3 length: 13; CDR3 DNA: TGTGCCAGTATAGCCCCGACGGTCCCTACGCAGTATTTT; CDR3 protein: CASIAPTVPTQYF
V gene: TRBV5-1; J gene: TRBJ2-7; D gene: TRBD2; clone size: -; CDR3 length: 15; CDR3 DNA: TGCGCCAGCAGCCACACTAGCGGTACAGCCTACGAGCAGTACTTC; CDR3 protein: CASSHTSGTAYEQYF
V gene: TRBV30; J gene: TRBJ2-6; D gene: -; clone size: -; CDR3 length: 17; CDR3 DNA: TGTGCCTGGAGGTCCGGGTCCCTTCGATCTGGGGCCAACGTCCTGACTTTC; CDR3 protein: CAWRSGSLRSGANVLTF
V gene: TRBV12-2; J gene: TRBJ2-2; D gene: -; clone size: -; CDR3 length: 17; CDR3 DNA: TGTGCAAGTCGCTTTTCCCATAGCGGGACGCACACCGGGGAGCTGTTTTTT; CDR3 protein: CASRFSHSGTHTGELFF
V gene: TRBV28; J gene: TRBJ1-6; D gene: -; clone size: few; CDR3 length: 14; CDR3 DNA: TGTGCCAGCAGTTTCGAAGGGGCCAATTCACCCCTCCACTTT; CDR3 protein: CASSFEGANSPLHF
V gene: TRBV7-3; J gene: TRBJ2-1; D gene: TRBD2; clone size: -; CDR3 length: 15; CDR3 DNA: TGTGCCAGCAGCTCCGGACTAGCGGGAGAAGAACGGCAGTTCTTC; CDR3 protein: CASSSGLAGEERQFF
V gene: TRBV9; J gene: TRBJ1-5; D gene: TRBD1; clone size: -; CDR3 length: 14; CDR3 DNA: TGTGCCAGCAGCGCCGGACAGGACCATCAGCCCCAGCATTTT; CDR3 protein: CASSAGQDHQPQHF
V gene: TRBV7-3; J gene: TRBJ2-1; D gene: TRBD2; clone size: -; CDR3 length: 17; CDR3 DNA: TGTGCCAGCAGCCTACCGGGACTAGCGGGAGGAAGGGGTGAGCAGTTCTTC; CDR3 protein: CASSLPGLAGGRGEQFF
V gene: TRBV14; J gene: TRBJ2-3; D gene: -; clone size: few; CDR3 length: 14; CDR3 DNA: TGTGCCAGCAGCCAAGGGCAGAGCACAGATACGCAGTATTTT; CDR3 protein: CASSQGQSTDTQYF
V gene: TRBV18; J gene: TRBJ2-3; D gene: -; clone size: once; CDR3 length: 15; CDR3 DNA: TGTGCCAGCTCACTCCTGACTAGTGCCACAGATACGCAGTATTTT; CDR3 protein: CASSLLTSATDTQYF
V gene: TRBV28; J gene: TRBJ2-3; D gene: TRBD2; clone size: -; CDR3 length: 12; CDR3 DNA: TGTGCCTCATCTATAGCGGGAGAGGAACAGTATTTT; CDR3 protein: CASSIAGEEQYF
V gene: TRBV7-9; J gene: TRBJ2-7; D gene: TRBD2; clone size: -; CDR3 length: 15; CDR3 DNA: TGTGCCAGCAGCCCTCAAGCGGGAGAGAGGTACGAGCAGTACTTC; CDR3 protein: CASSPQAGERYEQYF
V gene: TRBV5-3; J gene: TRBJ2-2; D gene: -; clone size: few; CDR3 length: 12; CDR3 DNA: TGTGCCAGAAGTAAGCGGACCGGGGAGCTGTTTTTT; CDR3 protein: CARSKRTGELFF
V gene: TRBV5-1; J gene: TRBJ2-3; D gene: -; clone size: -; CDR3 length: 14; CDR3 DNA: TGCGCCAGCAGCTTCGGGGGAGCAGGAGATACGCAGTATTTT; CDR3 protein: CASSFGGAGDTQYF
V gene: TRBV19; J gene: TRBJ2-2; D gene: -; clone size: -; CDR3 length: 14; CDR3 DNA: TGTGCCAGTAGTCATGCCAGGGACACCGGGGAGCTGTTTTTT; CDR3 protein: CASSHARDTGELFF
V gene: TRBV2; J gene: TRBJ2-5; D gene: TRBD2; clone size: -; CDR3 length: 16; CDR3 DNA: TGTGCCAGCAGTGAGGCTAGCGGGAGAGGGTGGGAGACCCAGTACTTC; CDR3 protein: CASSEASGRGWETQYF
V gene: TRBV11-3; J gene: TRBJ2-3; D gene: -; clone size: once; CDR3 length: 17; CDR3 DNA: TGTGCCAGCAGCTTCCTCTGGTGGGACATAATTACAGATACGCAGTATTTT; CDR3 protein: CASSFLWWDIITDTQYF
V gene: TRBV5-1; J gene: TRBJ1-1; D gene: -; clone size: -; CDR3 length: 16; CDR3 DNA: TGCGCCAGCAGCTTGGTGGGGTGGGAGATGAACACTGAAGCTTTCTTT; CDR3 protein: CASSLVGWEMNTEAFF
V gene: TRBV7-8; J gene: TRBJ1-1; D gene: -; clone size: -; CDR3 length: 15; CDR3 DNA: TGTGCCAGCAGCTTCGTACTACAGGGTAACACTGAAGCTTTCTTT; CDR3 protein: CASSFVLQGNTEAFF
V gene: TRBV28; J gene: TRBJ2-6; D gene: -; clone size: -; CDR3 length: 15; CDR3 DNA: TGTGCCAGCAGTTTCAGGGGTACAGGGGCCAACGTCCTGACTTTC; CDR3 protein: CASSFRGTGANVLTF
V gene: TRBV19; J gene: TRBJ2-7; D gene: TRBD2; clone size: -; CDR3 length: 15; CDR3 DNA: TGTGCCAGTAAGTTGACTAGCGGGCTAACCTACGAGCAGTACTTC; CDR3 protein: CASKLTSGLTYEQYF
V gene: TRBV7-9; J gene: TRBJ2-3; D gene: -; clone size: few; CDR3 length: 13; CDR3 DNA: TGTGCCAGCGTTGGCAGGGGAACAGATACGCAGTATTTT; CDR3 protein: CASVGRGTDTQYF
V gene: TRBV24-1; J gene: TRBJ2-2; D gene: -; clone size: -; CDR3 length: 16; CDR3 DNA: TGTGCCACCAGTGATTTCAGGGGAGGGACGGCCGGGGAGCTGTTTTTT; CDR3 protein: CATSDFRGGTAGELFF
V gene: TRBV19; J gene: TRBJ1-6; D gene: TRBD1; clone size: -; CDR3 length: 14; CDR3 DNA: TGTGCCAGTAGTTACTGGGACAGCAATTCACCCCTCCACTTT; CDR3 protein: CASSYWDSNSPLHF
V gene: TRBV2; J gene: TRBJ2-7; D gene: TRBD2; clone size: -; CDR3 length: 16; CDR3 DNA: TGTGCCAGCAGGGAATTCCCTAGCGGGAGACCCTACGAGCAGTACTTC; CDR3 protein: CASREFPSGRPYEQYF
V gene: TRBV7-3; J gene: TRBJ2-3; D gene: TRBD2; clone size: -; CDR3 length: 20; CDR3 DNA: TGTGCCAGCAGCCCACAGGGACTAGCGGGAGTCTCCCTTATTCCAGATACGCAGTATTTT; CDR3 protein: CASSPQGLAGVSLIPDTQYF
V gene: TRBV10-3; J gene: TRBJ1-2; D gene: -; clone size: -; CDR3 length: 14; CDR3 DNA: TGTGCCATCAGTGAGTCTCCGAACAGGGTTGGCTACACCTTC; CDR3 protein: CAISESPNRVGYTF
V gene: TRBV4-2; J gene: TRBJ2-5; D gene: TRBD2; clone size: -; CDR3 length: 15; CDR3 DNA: TGTGCCAGCAGCCAGGGACTAGCGGGAGAAGAGACCCAGTACTTC; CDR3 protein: CASSQGLAGEETQYF
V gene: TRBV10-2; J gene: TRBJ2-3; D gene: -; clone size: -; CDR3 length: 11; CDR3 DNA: TGCGCCAGCAGTGACGGGGATACGCAGTATTTT; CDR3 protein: CASSDGDTQYF
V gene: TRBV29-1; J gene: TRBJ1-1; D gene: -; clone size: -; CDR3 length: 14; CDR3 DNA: TGCAGCGTTGAAGACCGGCCCGGACTCACTGAAGCTTTCTTT; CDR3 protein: CSVEDRPGLTEAFF